The T cell receptor beta chain under discussion was sequenced for a study of T cell responses to AZD1222 COVID-19 vaccine. Study outcomes and limitations: The donor group comprised mostly white British people and more females; the analysis possibly underestimated clonal diversity. Targeting of unmutated variant regions was reportedly seen in nearly half of spike-specific TCRs.

The method was immunoSEQ multiplex PCR; TCRdb's version includes in-frame clones alone and lacks a portion of them. Of some 170,000 clones listed, approximately 94% were seen once; the top ten hold less than 3%. The CDR3 sequence is 15 residues long. Unmatched junction bases numbered 5, after V lost 4 bases and J lost 0 bases. The germline CDR1 and CDR2 sequences are SGHRS and YFSETQ. Concerning this clone: The antigen is unknown.

The receptor's source is an adult in good health. The sample was peripheral blood, taken on day 0 of AZD1222 vaccination. The V call is TRBV5-1, the J call TRBJ2-7, with TRBD1 matching 9 bases. The CDR3 reads CASSLQGASSYEQYF. Written as DNA, the CDR3 is TGCGCCAGCAGCCTACAGGGGGCCTCCTCCTACGAGCAGTACTTC.